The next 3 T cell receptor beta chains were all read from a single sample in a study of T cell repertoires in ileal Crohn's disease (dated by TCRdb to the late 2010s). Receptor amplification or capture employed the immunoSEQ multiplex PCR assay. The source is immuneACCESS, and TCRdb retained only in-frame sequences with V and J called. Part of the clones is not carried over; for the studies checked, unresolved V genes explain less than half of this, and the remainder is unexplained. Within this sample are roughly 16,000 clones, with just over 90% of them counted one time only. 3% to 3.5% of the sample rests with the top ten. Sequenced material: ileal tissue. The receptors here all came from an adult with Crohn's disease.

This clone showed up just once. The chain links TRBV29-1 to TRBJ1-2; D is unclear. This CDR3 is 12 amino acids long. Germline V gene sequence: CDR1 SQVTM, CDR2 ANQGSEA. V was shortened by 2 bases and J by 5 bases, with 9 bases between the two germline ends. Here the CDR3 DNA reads TGCAGCGTTGAATCCCCTTTGTATGGCTACACCTTC. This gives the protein CSVESPLYGYTF.

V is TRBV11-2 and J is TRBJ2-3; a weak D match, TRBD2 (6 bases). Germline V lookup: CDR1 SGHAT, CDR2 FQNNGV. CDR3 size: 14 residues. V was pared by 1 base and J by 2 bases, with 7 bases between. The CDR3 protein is CASSLAGATDTQYF. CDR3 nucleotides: TGTGCCAGCAGCTTAGCGGGAGCCACAGATACGCAGTATTTT.

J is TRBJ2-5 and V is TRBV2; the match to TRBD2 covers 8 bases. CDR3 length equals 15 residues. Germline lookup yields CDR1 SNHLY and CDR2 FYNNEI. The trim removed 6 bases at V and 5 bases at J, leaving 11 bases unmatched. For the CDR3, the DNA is TGTGCCAGCAGGGAGAAGACTAGCGTCCGTGAGACCCAGTACTTC. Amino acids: CASREKTSVRETQYF.